This entry features one T cell receptor beta chain sequence. The antigen is unknown. This sample is drawn from a study of cytomegalovirus exposure and HLA in healthy donors. Each donor's status was that of a healthy bone marrow donor. V gave up 5 bases and J gave up 4 bases, with 9 bases separating them. CDR3 length: 13 residues. The germline CDR1 and CDR2 sequences are SSHAT and FNYEAQ (reference sequence). Study-wide findings and caveats: V- and J-gene trimming in TCR beta was tied to a missense DCLRE1C variant by an analysis performed later.

Both 60 Vbeta primers and 13 Jbeta primers went into the PCR. Profiling relied on immunoSEQ multiplex PCR, and the TCRdb table lists in-frame clones only, not all of them. Its clone listing holds fewer than 150,000 clones. The chain combines TRBV7-7 with TRBJ2-1; perhaps TRBD2 as D (6 bases). The sequencing input was PBMCs. The clonotype originates from a man aged 35 to 55 in good health and CMV-seronegative. CDR3: CASSPDYYNEQFF. CDR3 bases: TGTGCCAGCAGCCCGGACTATTACAATGAGCAGTTCTTC.